This T cell receptor (beta chain) was captured by sequencing in a study of cytomegalovirus exposure and HLA in healthy donors. Turning to the study itself: From donors who were HLA-typed, an early data release held approximately 80 million unique TCRs.

Overall study findings and caveats: Among TCR beta chains, those listed as cytomegalovirus-associated numbered some 160. Later analysis demonstrated an association between a missense DCLRE1C variant and TCR beta V- and J-gene trimming. According to an earlier analysis, most TCR beta V segments yielded productive rearrangements about 90% or about 30% of the time.

Both 60 Vbeta primers and 13 Jbeta primers went into the PCR. TCRdb's table, derived via immunoSEQ multiplex PCR, lists solely in-frame clones and lacks some. The top ten clones hold 0.098% of a sample with approximately 200,000 clones, 70% to 85% of them seen once. This CDR3 is 16 amino acids long. Trimming took 2 bases from V and 2 from J; bases not matched to a gene: 5. CDR1 and CDR2 (germline): SEHNR, FQNEAQ (reference sequence). Comment on this clone: As yet, its antigen is unknown.

This chain connects TRBV7-9 to TRBJ2-3, with 9 bases lining up with TRBD2. The sequenced sample was PBMCs. This TCR came from a boy younger than 10 in good health and CMV-seronegative. CDR3 nucleotide sequence: TGTGCCAGCAGCTTAAATAGCGGGGGCCACACAGATACGCAGTATTTT. Residues: CASSLNSGGHTDTQYF. The complete variable domain, with remaining parts taken from reference TRBV7-9 and TRBJ2-3, reads DTGVSQNPRHKITKRGQNVTFRCDPISEHNRLYWYRQTLGQGPEFLTYFQNEAQLEKSRLLSDRFSAERPKGSFSTLEIQRTEQGDSAMYLCASSLNSGGHTDTQYFGPGTRLTVL.